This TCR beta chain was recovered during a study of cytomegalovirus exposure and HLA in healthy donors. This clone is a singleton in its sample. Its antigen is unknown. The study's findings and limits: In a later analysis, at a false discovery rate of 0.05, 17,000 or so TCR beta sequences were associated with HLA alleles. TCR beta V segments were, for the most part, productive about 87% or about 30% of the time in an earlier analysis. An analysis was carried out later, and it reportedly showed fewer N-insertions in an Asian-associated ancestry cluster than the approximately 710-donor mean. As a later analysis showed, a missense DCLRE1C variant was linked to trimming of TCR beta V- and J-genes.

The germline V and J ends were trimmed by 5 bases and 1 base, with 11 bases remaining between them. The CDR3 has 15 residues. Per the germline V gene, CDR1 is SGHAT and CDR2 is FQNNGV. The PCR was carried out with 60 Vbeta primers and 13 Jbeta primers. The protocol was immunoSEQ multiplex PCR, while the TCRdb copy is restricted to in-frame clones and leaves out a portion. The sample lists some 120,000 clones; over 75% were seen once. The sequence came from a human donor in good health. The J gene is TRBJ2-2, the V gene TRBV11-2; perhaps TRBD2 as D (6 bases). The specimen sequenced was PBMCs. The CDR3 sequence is CASSLWGVNTGELFF. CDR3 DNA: TGTGCCAGCAGCCTATGGGGGGTGAACACCGGGGAGCTGTTTTTT. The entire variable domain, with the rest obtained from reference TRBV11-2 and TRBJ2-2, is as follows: EAGVAQSPRYKIIEKRQSVAFWCNPISGHATLYWYQQILGQGPKLLIQFQNNGVVDDSQLPKDRFSAERLKGVDSTLKIQPAKLEDSAVYLCASSLWGVNTGELFFGEGSRLTVL.